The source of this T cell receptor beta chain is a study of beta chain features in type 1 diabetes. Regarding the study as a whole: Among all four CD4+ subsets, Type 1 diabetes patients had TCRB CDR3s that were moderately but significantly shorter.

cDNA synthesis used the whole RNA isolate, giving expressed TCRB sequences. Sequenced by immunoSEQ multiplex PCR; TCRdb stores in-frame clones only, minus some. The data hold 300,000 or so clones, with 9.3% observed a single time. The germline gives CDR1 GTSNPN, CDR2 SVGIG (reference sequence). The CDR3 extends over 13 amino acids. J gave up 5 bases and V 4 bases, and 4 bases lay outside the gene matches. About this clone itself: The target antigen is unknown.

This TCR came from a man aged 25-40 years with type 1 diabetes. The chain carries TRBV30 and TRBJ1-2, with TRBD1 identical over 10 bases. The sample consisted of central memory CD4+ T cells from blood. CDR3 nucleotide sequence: TGTGCCTGGATGACAGGGGGCGGTTATGGCTACACCTTC. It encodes CAWMTGGGYGYTF.